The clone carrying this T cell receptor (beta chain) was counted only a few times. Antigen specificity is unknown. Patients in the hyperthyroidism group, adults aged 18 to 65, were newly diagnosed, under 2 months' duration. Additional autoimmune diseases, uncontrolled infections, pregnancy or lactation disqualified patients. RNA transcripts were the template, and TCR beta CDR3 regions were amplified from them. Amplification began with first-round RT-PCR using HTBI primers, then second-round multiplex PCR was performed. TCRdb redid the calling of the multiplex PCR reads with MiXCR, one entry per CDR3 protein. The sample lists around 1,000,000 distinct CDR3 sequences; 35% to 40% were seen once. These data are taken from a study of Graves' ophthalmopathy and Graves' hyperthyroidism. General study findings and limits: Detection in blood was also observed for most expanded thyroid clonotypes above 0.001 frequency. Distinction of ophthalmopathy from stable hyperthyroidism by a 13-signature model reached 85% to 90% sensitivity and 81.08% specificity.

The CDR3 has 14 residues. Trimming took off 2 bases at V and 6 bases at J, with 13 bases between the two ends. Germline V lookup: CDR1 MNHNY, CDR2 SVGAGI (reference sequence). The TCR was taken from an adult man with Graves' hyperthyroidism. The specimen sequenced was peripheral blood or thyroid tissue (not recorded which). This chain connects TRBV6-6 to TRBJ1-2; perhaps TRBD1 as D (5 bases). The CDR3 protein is CASSYATGTDGYTF. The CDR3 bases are TGTGCCAGCAGTTACGCGACCGGGACCGATGGCTACACCTTC.